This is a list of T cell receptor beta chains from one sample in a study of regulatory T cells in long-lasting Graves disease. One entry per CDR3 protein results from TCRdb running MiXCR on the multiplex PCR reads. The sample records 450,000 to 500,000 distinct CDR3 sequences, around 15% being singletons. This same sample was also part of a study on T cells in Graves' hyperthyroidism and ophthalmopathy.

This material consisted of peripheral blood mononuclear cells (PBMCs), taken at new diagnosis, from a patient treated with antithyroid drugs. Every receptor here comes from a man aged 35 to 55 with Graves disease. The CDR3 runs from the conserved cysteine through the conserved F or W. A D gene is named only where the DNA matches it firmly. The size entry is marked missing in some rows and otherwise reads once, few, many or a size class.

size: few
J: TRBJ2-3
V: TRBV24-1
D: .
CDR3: CATSDLQGDTQYF
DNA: TGTGCCACCAGTGATTTGCAGGGAGATACGCAGTATTTT

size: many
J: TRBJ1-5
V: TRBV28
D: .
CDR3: CASGANQPQHF
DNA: TGTGCCTCAGGGGCAAATCAGCCCCAGCATTTT

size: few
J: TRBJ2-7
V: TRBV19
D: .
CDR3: CASTRTSLGVDEQYF
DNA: TGTGCCAGTACTCGGACATCTCTCGGTGTTGACGAGCAGTACTTC

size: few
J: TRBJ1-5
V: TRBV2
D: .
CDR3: CASSVAVGNQPQHF
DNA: TGTGCCAGCAGTGTCGCGGTTGGCAATCAGCCCCAGCATTTT

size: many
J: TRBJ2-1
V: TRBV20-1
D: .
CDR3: CSARAGESSYNEQFF
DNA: TGCAGTGCTAGAGCCGGCGAAAGCTCCTACAATGAGCAGTTCTTC

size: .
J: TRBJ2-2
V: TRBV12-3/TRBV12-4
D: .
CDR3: CASSLTGYSGELFF
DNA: TGTGCCAGCAGTTTAACGGGGTACTCCGGGGAGCTGTTTTTT

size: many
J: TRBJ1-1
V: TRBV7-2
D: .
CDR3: CASSRLTGNTEAFF
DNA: TGTGCCAGCAGCCGCCTAACCGGGAACACTGAAGCTTTCTTT

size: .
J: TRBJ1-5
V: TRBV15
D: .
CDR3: CATSRDGGVGNQPQHF
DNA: TGTGCCACCAGCAGAGATGGAGGGGTCGGCAATCAGCCCCAGCATTTT

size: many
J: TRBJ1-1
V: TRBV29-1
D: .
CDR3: CSLWEGTEAFF
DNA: TGCAGCCTGTGGGAGGGCACTGAAGCTTTCTTT

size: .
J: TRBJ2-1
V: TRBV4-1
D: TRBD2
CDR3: CASSQVGLAGGLGNNEQFF
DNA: TGCGCCAGCAGCCAGGTGGGACTAGCGGGAGGGCTTGGGAACAATGAGCAGTTCTTC

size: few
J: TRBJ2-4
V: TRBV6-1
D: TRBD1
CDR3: CASSRQGLAKNIQYF
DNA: TGTGCCAGCAGTCGACAGGGTCTAGCCAAAAACATTCAGTACTTC

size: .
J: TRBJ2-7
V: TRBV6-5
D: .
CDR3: CASSSRLTSYEQYF
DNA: TGTGCCAGCAGTTCGCGACTCACCTCCTACGAGCAGTACTTC

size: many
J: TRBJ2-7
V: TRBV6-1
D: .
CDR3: CASSDNFYEQYF
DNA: TGTGCCAGCAGTGACAACTTCTACGAGCAGTACTTC

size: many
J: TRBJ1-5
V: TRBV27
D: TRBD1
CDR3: CASSPGQGLNQPQHF
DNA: TGTGCCAGCAGTCCGGGACAGGGCCTCAATCAGCCCCAGCATTTT

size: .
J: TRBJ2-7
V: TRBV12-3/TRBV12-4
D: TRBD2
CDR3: CASSTPGTSGNYERYF
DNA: TGTGCCAGCAGTACCCCCGGGACTAGCGGGAACTACGAGCGGTACTTC

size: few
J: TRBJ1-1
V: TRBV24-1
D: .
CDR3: CATSDGPGAFF
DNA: TGTGCCACCAGTGACGGGCCCGGGGCTTTCTTT

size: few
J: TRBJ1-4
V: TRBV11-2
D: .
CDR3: CASSRMGAGKLFF
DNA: TGTGCCAGCAGCCGAATGGGGGCTGGGAAACTGTTTTTT

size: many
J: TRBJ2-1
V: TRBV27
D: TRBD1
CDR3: CASSMRTGNNEQFF
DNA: TGTGCCAGCAGCATGAGGACAGGGAACAATGAGCAGTTCTTC

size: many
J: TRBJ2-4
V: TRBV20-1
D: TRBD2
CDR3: CSGGGGLRDIQYF
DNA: TGCAGTGGGGGCGGGGGACTCCGGGACATTCAGTACTTC

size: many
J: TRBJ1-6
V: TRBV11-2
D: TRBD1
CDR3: CASSLEAGGTSPLHF
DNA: TGTGCCAGCAGCTTAGAAGCAGGGGGAACTTCACCCCTCCACTTT

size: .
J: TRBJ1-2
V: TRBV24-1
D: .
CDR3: CATSDASFRYGYTF
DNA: TGTGCCACCAGTGATGCGTCATTCCGCTATGGCTACACCTTC

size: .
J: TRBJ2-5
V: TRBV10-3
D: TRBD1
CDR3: CAISFRGLETQYF
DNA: TGTGCCATCAGTTTTAGGGGGCTCGAGACCCAGTACTTC

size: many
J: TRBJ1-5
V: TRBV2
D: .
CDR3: CASSTDYSNQPQHF
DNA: TGTGCCAGCAGTACCGACTATAGCAATCAGCCCCAGCATTTT

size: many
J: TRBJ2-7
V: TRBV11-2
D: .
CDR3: CASSLVKDSFGQYF
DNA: TGTGCCAGCAGCTTAGTCAAGGATAGCTTCGGGCAGTACTTC

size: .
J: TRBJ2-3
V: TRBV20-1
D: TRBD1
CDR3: CSARGGQGLTDTQYF
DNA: TGCAGTGCTAGAGGGGGACAGGGGCTCACAGATACGCAGTATTTT

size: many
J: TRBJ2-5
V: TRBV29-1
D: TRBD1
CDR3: CSVGSGTGPRETQYF
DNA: TGCAGCGTTGGATCTGGGACAGGACCCCGAGAGACCCAGTACTTC

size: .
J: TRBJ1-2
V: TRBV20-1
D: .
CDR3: CSARTEGRIYGYTF
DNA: TGCAGTGCTAGAACCGAAGGGAGGATCTATGGCTACACCTTC

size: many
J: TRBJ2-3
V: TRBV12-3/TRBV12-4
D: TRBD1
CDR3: CASSSADRGFGDTQYF
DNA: TGTGCCAGCAGTTCAGCGGACAGGGGATTTGGAGATACGCAGTATTTT

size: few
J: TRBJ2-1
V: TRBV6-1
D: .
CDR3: CASSEAGSWNEQFF
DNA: TGTGCCAGCAGTGAAGCCGGTAGCTGGAATGAGCAGTTCTTC

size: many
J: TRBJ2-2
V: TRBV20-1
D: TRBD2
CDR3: CSARPSGRVLTGELFF
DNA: TGCAGTGCTAGACCTAGCGGGAGGGTACTTACCGGGGAGCTGTTTTTT

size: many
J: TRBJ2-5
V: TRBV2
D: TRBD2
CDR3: CASSGTSGRFETQYF
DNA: TGTGCCAGCAGTGGGACTAGCGGGAGGTTTGAGACCCAGTACTTC

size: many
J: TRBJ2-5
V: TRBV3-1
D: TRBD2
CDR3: CASSQDRGRGETQYF
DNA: TGTGCCAGCAGCCAAGATCGGGGGAGGGGAGAGACCCAGTACTTC

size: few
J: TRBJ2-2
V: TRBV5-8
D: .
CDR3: CASSSFWESTGELFF
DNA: TGTGCCAGCAGCTCGTTCTGGGAGAGCACCGGGGAGCTGTTTTTT

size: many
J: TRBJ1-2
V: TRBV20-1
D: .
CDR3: CSARDRSYGYTF
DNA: TGCAGTGCTAGAGACAGGAGCTATGGCTACACCTTC

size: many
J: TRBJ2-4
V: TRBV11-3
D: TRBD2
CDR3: CASSLPWGGRNIQYF
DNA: TGTGCCAGCAGCTTACCTTGGGGGGGTAGAAACATTCAGTACTTC

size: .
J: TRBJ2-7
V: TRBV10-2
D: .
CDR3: CASTLGQGFLAGDTYEQYF
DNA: TGCGCCAGCACTCTCGGACAGGGATTTTTGGCGGGAGATACCTACGAGCAGTACTTC

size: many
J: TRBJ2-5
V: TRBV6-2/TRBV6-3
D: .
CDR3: CASSDGGTRGHPTQYF
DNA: TGTGCCAGCAGTGACGGAGGGACCCGAGGTCATCCGACCCAGTACTTC

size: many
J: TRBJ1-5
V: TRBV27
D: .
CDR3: CASSARRGENQPQHF
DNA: TGTGCCAGCAGTGCCCGAAGGGGTGAAAATCAGCCCCAGCATTTT

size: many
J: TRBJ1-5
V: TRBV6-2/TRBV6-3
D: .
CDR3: CASSYVDLVQHF
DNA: TGTGCCAGCAGTTACGTGGACCTAGTCCAGCATTTT

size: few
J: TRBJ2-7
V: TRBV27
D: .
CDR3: CASSLTPFYEQYF
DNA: TGTGCCAGCAGTTTAACCCCCTTCTACGAGCAGTACTTC

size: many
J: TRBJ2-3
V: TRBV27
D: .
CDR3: CASSRRWPTDTQYF
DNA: TGTGCCAGCAGTCGGCGGTGGCCCACAGATACGCAGTATTTT